Listed below are T cell receptor beta chains from one sample, sequenced in a study of T-cell reconstitution after alpha-beta-depleted transplantation in children. TCRdb recomputed calls from the PCR reads with MiXCR, one row per CDR3 protein. The sample shows around 500,000 distinct CDR3 sequences, approximately 12% of them seen only once. Sequencing used PBMCs from the stem cell graft donor, obtained from the stem cell graft. The receptor source for this set is a human donor who donated a stem cell graft to a child with combined immunodeficiency. CDR3s include the opening cysteine and the closing phenylalanine or tryptophan. The D gene is left open where the match is weak. A clone size is listed for some rows: how often the clone was seen (once, few, many), or a class if it is expanded.

size	length	V	J	D	CDR3	DNA
few	14	TRBV15	TRBJ1-1	NA	CATSRDLGDTEAFF	TGTGCCACCAGCAGAGATCTCGGTGACACTGAAGCTTTCTTT
few	15	TRBV10-3	TRBJ2-3	NA	CAISESGENTDTQYF	TGTGCCATCAGTGAGTCGGGGGAGAACACAGATACGCAGTATTTT
many	14	TRBV10-3	TRBJ2-3	TRBD2	CAITAGGSADTQYF	TGTGCCATCACGGCCGGCGGGAGTGCAGATACGCAGTATTTT
NA	16	TRBV15	TRBJ1-4	NA	CATSRDRRAGFEKLFF	TGTGCCACCAGCAGAGATCGGCGGGCCGGGTTTGAAAAACTGTTTTTT
NA	15	TRBV7-8	TRBJ2-7	TRBD2	CASSGRGGSTYEQYF	TGTGCCAGCAGCGGCAGAGGCGGGAGCACCTACGAGCAGTACTTC
NA	16	TRBV5-1	TRBJ2-1	TRBD1	CASSPLGTAHYNEQFF	TGCGCCAGCAGCCCGCTCGGGACAGCCCACTACAATGAGCAGTTCTTC
few	17	TRBV7-9	TRBJ2-1	NA	CASSLGGRGSSYNEQFF	TGTGCCAGCAGCTTAGGAGGCCGGGGAAGCTCCTACAATGAGCAGTTCTTC
many	14	TRBV11-2	TRBJ2-7	NA	CASSFRDKSYEQYF	TGTGCCAGCAGCTTCCGGGACAAATCCTACGAGCAGTACTTC
NA	14	TRBV20-1	TRBJ1-4	NA	CSAAPGVYGEKLFF	TGCAGTGCTGCCCCAGGGGTTTATGGGGAAAAACTGTTTTTT
NA	14	TRBV20-1	TRBJ1-5	NA	CSARQTGSNQPQHF	TGCAGTGCTAGACAGACGGGAAGCAATCAGCCCCAGCATTTT
few	14	TRBV20-1	TRBJ2-7	TRBD2	CSAIAGGPIGEQYF	TGCAGTGCTATAGCGGGAGGGCCGATTGGCGAGCAGTACTTC
many	17	TRBV20-1	TRBJ2-7	NA	CSARSGNPARFSYEQYF	TGCAGTGCTAGGTCTGGCAACCCAGCGAGGTTCTCCTACGAGCAGTACTTC
few	17	TRBV25-1	TRBJ2-5	TRBD2	CASSEYSGLAGLETQYF	TGTGCCAGCAGTGAATATTCCGGACTAGCGGGTCTAGAGACCCAGTACTTC
NA	13	TRBV12-3/TRBV12-4	TRBJ2-3	NA	CASSFWIADTQYF	TGTGCCAGCAGTTTTTGGATCGCAGATACGCAGTATTTT
few	17	TRBV27	TRBJ1-4	TRBD1	CASSLSGIGRGLEKLFF	TGTGCCAGCAGTTTATCGGGCATAGGCAGGGGGCTTGAAAAACTGTTTTTT
few	16	TRBV5-1	TRBJ2-1	TRBD1	CASSLMGQGAYNEQFF	TGCGCCAGCAGCTTAATGGGACAGGGGGCCTACAATGAGCAGTTCTTC
NA	14	TRBV7-6	TRBJ1-1	NA	CASSTNRVGTEAFF	TGTGCCAGCAGCACAAACAGGGTGGGCACTGAAGCTTTCTTT
NA	15	TRBV30	TRBJ2-3	TRBD1	CACARDRGFTDTQYF	TGTGCCTGTGCCCGGGACAGGGGGTTTACAGATACGCAGTATTTT
NA	14	TRBV9	TRBJ1-2	NA	CASSVAGRSYGYTF	TGTGCCAGCAGCGTAGCTGGTCGGAGCTATGGCTACACCTTC
many	16	TRBV4-2	TRBJ2-6	NA	CASSQDPNSGANVLTF	TGTGCCAGCAGCCAAGACCCAAACTCTGGGGCCAACGTCCTGACTTTC
many	14	TRBV29-1	TRBJ1-2	TRBD1	CSVVGGGASYGYTF	TGCAGCGTTGTAGGAGGGGGCGCCTCCTATGGCTACACCTTC
few	14	TRBV5-1	TRBJ1-2	NA	CASSLGQESAGYTF	TGCGCCAGCAGCTTGGGACAGGAGTCTGCCGGCTACACCTTC
few	15	TRBV15	TRBJ2-7	TRBD1	CATSLYRTGSYEQYF	TGTGCCACCAGCCTATATCGGACAGGGTCCTACGAGCAGTACTTC
many	17	TRBV12-3/TRBV12-4	TRBJ2-7	NA	CASSPLHIGQSSGEQYF	TGTGCCAGCAGCCCACTTCATATAGGACAGTCTTCGGGCGAGCAGTACTTC
once	16	TRBV9	TRBJ2-6	NA	CASSGRQVSGANVLTF	TGTGCCAGCAGCGGGCGACAGGTCTCTGGGGCCAACGTCCTGACTTTC
NA	14	TRBV7-9	TRBJ1-2	NA	CASSATGGPYGYTF	TGTGCCAGCAGCGCCACGGGGGGCCCGTATGGCTACACCTTC
many	14	TRBV3-1	TRBJ1-5	NA	CASSQQGPNQPQHF	TGTGCCAGCAGCCAACAGGGACCGAATCAGCCCCAGCATTTT
NA	15	TRBV12-3/TRBV12-4	TRBJ2-3	TRBD1	CASSFLDRVRDTQYF	TGTGCCAGCAGTTTCCTCGACAGGGTGAGGGATACGCAGTATTTT
many	14	TRBV7-6	TRBJ2-7	NA	CASSLTTESYEQYF	TGTGCCAGCAGCTTAACGACCGAATCCTACGAGCAGTACTTC
few	15	TRBV28	TRBJ1-1	TRBD1	CASSVAHRGYTEAFF	TGTGCCAGCAGTGTAGCTCACAGGGGGTACACTGAAGCTTTCTTT
NA	15	TRBV9	TRBJ1-2	NA	CASSADRSSNYGYTF	TGTGCCAGCAGCGCTGACAGGTCCTCTAACTATGGCTACACCTTC
NA	14	TRBV2	TRBJ1-2	NA	CASWPGVANYGYTF	TGTGCCAGCTGGCCCGGGGTGGCTAACTATGGCTACACCTTC